The subject of this entry is one T cell receptor (beta chain). CDR3 length: 14 residues. Trimming pared 4 bases from V and 5 bases from J, leaving 12 bases between. Germline V CDR1 and CDR2: SGHTA, FQGNSA. Together with a sample-barcoded 5' primer, a J-beta primer mix was included in a second PCR lasting about 6 to 11 cycles. Through a template-switch adaptor with 12 random nucleotides, each cDNA molecule received a tag. From the 5' RACE reads, TCRdb called clonotypes with MiXCR, one entry per CDR3 protein. The table includes about 730,000 distinct CDR3 sequences, around 46% detected once. This record comes from a study of blood T cells in healthy people across ages.

This TCR was recovered from a woman aged 60-75 years in good health. Sequenced: blood. V and J are TRBV7-2 and TRBJ2-1; D is unresolved. The CDR3 loop reads CASSYGTANNEQFF. For the CDR3, the DNA is TGTGCCAGCAGCTATGGTACAGCAAACAATGAGCAGTTCTTC.